The rows below give T cell receptor beta chains drawn from one sample of a study of T cell repertoires in cytomegalovirus infection. MiXCR, applied by TCRdb to the reads, yields one record per CDR3 protein. The repertoire holds over 200,000 distinct CDR3 sequences, with around 15% as singletons. The sequencing input was PBMCs. The receptor set was obtained from a human donor in good health (CMV status not recorded). Some clones in this sample may be carry-over from other donors' samples. Each CDR3 is given without its conserved first and last residue. Fields, in order: V gene, D gene, clone size, J gene, CDR3 protein. D genes are given only for firm matches. A row's size may be missing; if present it is once, few, many or a size class.

v_call: TRBV20-1
d_call: .
clone_size: .
j_call: TRBJ1-5
cdr3_aa: SAFTTGINQPQH

v_call: TRBV2
d_call: .
clone_size: few
j_call: TRBJ1-2
cdr3_aa: ASANYGYT

v_call: TRBV7-2
d_call: TRBD2
clone_size: many
j_call: TRBJ2-5
cdr3_aa: ASSANTGAGGPETQY

v_call: TRBV20-1
d_call: .
clone_size: .
j_call: TRBJ1-5
cdr3_aa: SARDRIGGNQPQH

v_call: TRBV7-6
d_call: .
clone_size: many
j_call: TRBJ2-1
cdr3_aa: ASSLVRVSNNEQF

v_call: TRBV20-1
d_call: .
clone_size: .
j_call: TRBJ1-2
cdr3_aa: SAPEQNYDYT

v_call: TRBV4-1
d_call: .
clone_size: many
j_call: TRBJ1-5
cdr3_aa: ASSQVRGDNQPQH

v_call: TRBV20-1
d_call: TRBD2
clone_size: .
j_call: TRBJ2-1
cdr3_aa: SAGSGKNEQF

v_call: TRBV20-1
d_call: .
clone_size: .
j_call: TRBJ2-1
cdr3_aa: SARDKGRVFSEQF

v_call: TRBV10-3
d_call: .
clone_size: many
j_call: TRBJ1-2
cdr3_aa: AISESKQGWIYGYT